The table lists the clone carrying this T cell receptor (beta chain) with a few counts. Its antigen is not known. TCRdb processed the RT-PCR reads anew with MiXCR; each CDR3 protein has one entry. The sample includes 150,000 to 200,000 distinct CDR3 sequences, roughly a tenth of them seen just once. CDR3 length: 13 residues. The V gene's germline CDR1 is LNHDA and CDR2 SQIVND (reference sequence). Trimming removed 4 bases from V and 3 bases from J, with 9 bases in between. This specimen comes from a study of response to subunit inactivated influenza vaccine. Whole-study results and caveats: The study's authors posited that every seasonal influenza vaccination enlists few new T cells.

This clonotype was sampled from a man aged 50 to 59 who received an inactivated influenza vaccine. Sequencing used non-naive T cells sorted from PBMCs, obtained roughly 6 weeks after vaccination. The chain recombines TRBV19 with TRBJ2-5, with D uncertain. CDR3 nucleotides: TGTGCCAGTAGTACCTTGGTCGAAGAGACCCAGTACTTC. It codes for CASSTLVEETQYF.